The 17 T cell receptor beta chains listed next were all sequenced from one sample in a study of T-cell reconstitution after alpha-beta-depleted transplantation in children. Researchers prepared the TCRbeta library using unique molecular identifiers, the study reports. TCRdb used MiXCR to reprocess the PCR reads, holding one entry per CDR3 protein. The repertoire has about 170,000 distinct CDR3 sequences, 11% of them found once; the top ten carry around 13%. The source material was PBMCs, sampled before TCRalphabeta/CD19-depleted stem cell transplant. These receptors came from a boy younger than 10 with acute myeloid leukemia, due to receive a stem cell transplant.

Remarks on this clonotype: A much bigger clone sits one base away, suggesting this may be a read error. The chain has TRBV5-1 and TRBJ2-2, with D possibly matching TRBD2 (6 bases). This CDR3 spans 16 amino acids. Per the germline V gene, CDR1 is SGHRS and CDR2 is YFSETQ. CDR3 sequence (DNA): TGCGCCAGCAGCTTGTCGCAGGTCTCGAACACCGGGGGGCTGTTTTTT. Its translation: CASSLSQVSNTGGLFF.

The table lists this clonotype with many counts. The chain combines TRBV27 with TRBJ1-2; D not certain. CDR3 length: 17 amino acids. Per germline, CDR1 MNHEY and CDR2 SMNVEV (reference sequence). Trimming cost V 3 bases and J 1 base, with 18 bases left between them. CDR3 coding DNA: TGTGCCAGCAGTTTTGTAGGCCTATCCCCGGGTAACTATGGCTACACCTTC. Protein product: CASSFVGLSPGNYGYTF.

Ten or more counts support this clonotype. This sequence joins TRBV5-1 and TRBJ1-1; the D is unclear. The V and J ends lost 4 bases and 2 bases respectively, with 12 bases between them. CDR1 is SGHRS, CDR2 YFSETQ, per germline. The CDR3 loop spans 14 amino acids. CDR3 region: CASSRPDGNTEAFF. The CDR3 region has the DNA TGCGCCAGCAGCAGACCGGACGGAAACACTGAAGCTTTCTTT.

This clonotype was observed many times. The chain carries TRBV20-1 and TRBJ2-5; TRBD1 might be the D (6 bases). The CDR3 runs to 12 residues. Germline CDR1 DFQATT, CDR2 SNEGSKA (reference sequence). The CDR3 sequence: CSAQGQQETQYF. In DNA form, the CDR3 reads TGCAGCGCCCAGGGGCAACAAGAGACCCAGTACTTC.

This clonotype was recorded at least ten times. The J gene is TRBJ2-7, the V gene TRBV18; TRBD2 agrees at 7 bases. This CDR3 is built from 14 residues. CDR1 is KGHSH and CDR2 is LQKENI in the germline V gene. V lost 6 bases and J lost 4; bases outside the gene matches: 9. As DNA, the CDR3 is TGTGCCAGCTCTCCTGCGCGGGGGTCGTACGAGCAGTACGTC. Amino acid sequence: CASSPARGSYEQYV.

This clonotype was found many times. V gene TRBV12-3 or TRBV12-4 combines with J gene TRBJ2-2; D gene unclear. Trimming stripped 8 bases from V and 6 bases from J, with 16 bases between. The CDR3 totals 14 residues. CDR3: CASSPLWGSGELFF. CDR3 nucleotide sequence: TGTGCCAGCTCCCCCCTGTGGGGTTCCGGGGAGCTGTTTTTT.

In its sample, this clonotype was seen many times. The chain is built from TRBV19 and TRBJ1-1; TRBD1 is a possible D gene (5 bases). This CDR3 comprises 13 residues. Per the germline V gene, CDR1 is LNHDA and CDR2 is SQIVND (reference sequence). V was cut by 4 bases and J by 2 bases, with 8 bases left in between. CDR3 region: CASSRTSNTEAFF. The DNA of the CDR3 is TGTGCCAGTAGTAGGACATCTAACACTGAAGCTTTCTTT. Combining the CDR3 with reference TRBV19 and TRBJ1-1 gives the whole variable domain DGGITQSPKYLFRKEGQNVTLSCEQNLNHDAMYWYRQDPGQGLRLIYYSQIVNDFQKGDIAEGYSVSREKKESFPLTVTSAQKNPTAFYLCASSRTSNTEAFFGQGTRLTVV.

This clonotype was counted many times. Here the CDR3 DNA reads TGCAGTGCTTTTTGGAGAAAGTACGAGCAGTACTTC. It is translated as CSAFWRKYEQYF. The chain employs TRBV20-1 and TRBJ2-7; no reliable D call. Germline V lookup: CDR1 DFQATT, CDR2 SNEGSKA (reference sequence). Deletions cut 5 bases from V and 4 bases from J, with 12 bases between. The CDR3 has 12 amino acids.

There are many counts of this clonotype. This chain uses TRBV28 with TRBJ2-3, with 15 positions matching TRBD2. From germline, CDR1 is MDHEN and CDR2 SYDVKM. The CDR3 has 16 amino acids. With 6 bases clipped from V and 5 bases from J, the junction kept 6 bases outside the gene matches. This CDR3 reads CASRQLGLAGGDTQYF. In nucleotides, the CDR3 is TGTGCCAGCAGGCAGTTGGGACTAGCGGGAGGAGATACGCAGTATTTT.

The chain links TRBV3-1 to TRBJ1-2, with 8 bases identical to TRBD1. V trimming: 3 bases; J trimming: 8 bases; junction bases outside the gene matches: 8. This CDR3 contains 14 residues. CDR1 LGHDT and CDR2 YNNKEL come from the germline V gene (reference sequence). This CDR3 is CASSQRTGPLGYTF. As DNA, the CDR3 is TGTGCCAGCAGCCAGAGGACAGGGCCTTTGGGCTACACCTTC.

Notes on this clonotype: One end of the junction does not line up with germline, which may come from a read error. This rearrangement joins TRBV10-3 to TRBJ1-6, with a tentative D call TRBD1 (5 bases). Germline V gene lookup returns CDR1 ENHRY and CDR2 SYGVKD. The CDR3 is 17 residues long. The CDR3 region has the DNA TGTGCCATGGGCCCGGGGCACCGGAGCTCCTATAATTCACCCCTCCATTTT. Translation: CAMGPGHRSSYNSPLHF.

There are many counts of this clonotype. The genes are TRBV20-1 and TRBJ2-1, with 8 bases identical to TRBD2. CDR1 DFQATT and CDR2 SNEGSKA come from the germline V gene (reference sequence). With 5 bases clipped from V and 6 bases from J, the junction kept 15 bases outside the gene matches. The CDR3 contains 16 residues. CDR3 nucleotides: TGCAGTGCTCAAAGGTTAGGCAGCGGGAGTCTCAATGAGCAGTTCTTC. It yields the protein CSAQRLGSGSLNEQFF.

As for this clonotype: One end of the junction varies from germline; a read error may be responsible. The gene calls are TRBV5-1 and TRBJ2-5; D remains ambiguous. Germline CDR1 and CDR2: SGHRS and YFSETQ. The CDR3 runs 12 residues. In DNA, the CDR3 is TGCGCCAGCTGCTTGGATCAGGAGACCCAGTACTTC. This encodes CASCLDQETQYF.

This clonotype was seen only a few times. This rearrangement joins TRBV7-8 to TRBJ2-4; D gene unclear. Germline CDR1 reads SGHVS; CDR2 reads FQNEAQ. The CDR3 runs 14 residues. Trimming took 5 bases from V and 0 from J, leaving 8 bases between them. The CDR3 region is CASSQMLAKNIQYF. DNA for the CDR3: TGTGCCAGCAGCCAGATGCTAGCCAAAAACATTCAGTACTTC.

This clonotype occurred many times. The chain combines TRBV5-1 with TRBJ2-2, with D perhaps TRBD2 (6 bases). CDR3 length: 15 amino acids. CDR1 and CDR2 from the germline V gene are SGHRS and YFSETQ. Trimming cost V 5 bases and J 0 bases, with 11 bases left between them. CDR3 DNA: TGCGCCAGCAGTCGGGGCGGGACGAACACCGGGGAGCTGTTTTTT. Residues: CASSRGGTNTGELFF.

Details on this clonotype: This may stem from a read error, because a much larger clone lies one nucleotide away. The chain employs TRBV2 and TRBJ2-5, with D uncertain. The CDR3 is made up of 12 amino acids. Germline CDR1 and CDR2: SNHLY and FYNNEI. DNA of the CDR3: TGTCCCAGCGAGACGGATGGGGAGACCCAGTACTTC. Amino acids: CPSETDGETQYF.

Many counts were recorded for this clonotype. The V and J genes are TRBV20-1 and TRBJ2-3; D is unclear. V lost 2 bases and J 7 bases, leaving 16 bases between the germline ends. The CDR3 consists of 14 residues. Germline-derived CDR1 and CDR2 are DFQATT and SNEGSKA (reference sequence). DNA for the CDR3: TGCAGTGCTAGACCGGACCTCCTTCGGAATACGCAGTATTTT. Translation: CSARPDLLRNTQYF.